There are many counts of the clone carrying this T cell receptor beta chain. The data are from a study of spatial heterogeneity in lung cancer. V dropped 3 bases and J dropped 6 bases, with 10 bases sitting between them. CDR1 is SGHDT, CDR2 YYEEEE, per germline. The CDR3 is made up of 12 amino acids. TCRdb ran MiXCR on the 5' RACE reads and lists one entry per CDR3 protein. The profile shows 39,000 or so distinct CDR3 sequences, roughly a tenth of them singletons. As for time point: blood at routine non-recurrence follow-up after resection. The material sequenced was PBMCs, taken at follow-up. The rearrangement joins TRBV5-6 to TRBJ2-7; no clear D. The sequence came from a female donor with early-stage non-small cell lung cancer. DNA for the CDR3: TGTGCCAGCAGCTCCGAACCGGGCGAGCAGTACTTC. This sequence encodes CASSSEPGEQYF.